Listed below are T cell receptor beta chains from one sample, sequenced in a study of blood T cells in healthy people across ages. TCRdb reanalysed the 5' RACE reads using MiXCR and keeps one entry per CDR3 protein. The sample has approximately 780,000 distinct CDR3 sequences; roughly 24% are singletons. This same sample was also taken into another study, of T cells of mothers and their children.

The sample taken for sequencing was blood. Receptors were obtained from a boy under 18 in good health. CDR3s include the opening cysteine and the closing phenylalanine or tryptophan. A D gene is named only where the DNA matches it firmly. Rows give clone size only sometimes, using once, few, many, or a class for an expanded clone.

cdr3_nt cdr3_aa j_call d_call v_call clone_size
TGCAGCGTTGAAGATGAGGAACAGTTAGAGTCCTACGAGCAGTACTTC CSVEDEEQLESYEQYF TRBJ2-7 NA TRBV29-1 few
TGTGCCAGCAGCTCAGGGGGCGGTGCCGGGGAGCTGTTTTTT CASSSGGGAGELFF TRBJ2-2 TRBD1 TRBV11-2 NA
TGTGCCAGCAGCCTTAGCGGGGGGGCGAAAGGGGAGACCCAGTACTTC CASSLSGGAKGETQYF TRBJ2-5 TRBD2 TRBV4-2 NA
TGCAGCATTGGGGGCTCTGGGGCCAACGTCCTGACTTTC CSIGGSGANVLTF TRBJ2-6 NA TRBV29-1 NA
TGTGCCAGCAGTGAATACTCGAGCTCTGGAAACACCATATATTTT CASSEYSSSGNTIYF TRBJ1-3 NA TRBV6-1 NA
TGTGCCAGCAGCGCAGACAGGGGAGGTGACTATGGCTACACCTTC CASSADRGGDYGYTF TRBJ1-2 TRBD1 TRBV7-9 few
TGTGCCAGCAGCTTAGGGGGACTGCCTCAGACCCAGTACTTC CASSLGGLPQTQYF TRBJ2-5 NA TRBV7-9 few
TGCAGCGATGCCCCGCCAGGTGCCTACGAGCAGTACTTC CSDAPPGAYEQYF TRBJ2-7 NA TRBV29-1 NA
TGTGCCAGGACGATTGACTCGAGGACCACAGATACGCAGTATTTT CARTIDSRTTDTQYF TRBJ2-3 NA TRBV6-6 NA
TGTGCGTCGGGTCGGAGACTGATAAATTCACCCCTCCACTTT CASGRRLINSPLHF TRBJ1-6 NA TRBV6-9 NA
TGCAGTGCTAGTCTCTCGGAATTTCAAGAGACCCAGTACTTC CSASLSEFQETQYF TRBJ2-5 NA TRBV20-1 NA
TGTGCCAGCAGTTTAGCGGAAGGTGGCTACACCTTC CASSLAEGGYTF TRBJ1-2 NA TRBV12-3/TRBV12-4 NA
TGCGCCAGCCAAAGATACCGGGACACAAACAATGAGCAGTTCTTC CASQRYRDTNNEQFF TRBJ2-1 NA TRBV10-1 NA
TGTGCCAGCATAGGGACAGGGGGATGGACTGAAGCTTCCTTT CASIGTGGWTEASF TRBJ1-1 TRBD1 TRBV28 NA
TGCGCCAGCAGCGCCGCCGGGACAGGGGGCCGTTTCGGAGGGACCCAGTACTTC CASSAAGTGGRFGGTQYF TRBJ2-5 TRBD1 TRBV5-1 few
TGTGCCAGCAGCCTAGGACCCGTTTCTAACTATGGCTACACCTTC CASSLGPVSNYGYTF TRBJ1-2 NA TRBV5-4 few
TGTGCCAGCAGTGTATGGGGGCTAGGAGCCACAGATACGCAGTATTTT CASSVWGLGATDTQYF TRBJ2-3 NA TRBV6-4 NA
TGTGCCAGCAGTTTATCCCCTCCGGAGGGTCGGGCTTTCTTT CASSLSPPEGRAFF TRBJ1-1 NA TRBV28 NA